One and the same sample provided the 12 T cell receptor beta chains below, sequenced in a study of CD8+CD57+ T cells in acquired aplastic anemia. The use of genomic DNA as template underpinned the TCR beta VDJ and CDR3 profiling. TCRdb re-called the reads through MiXCR, storing one row per CDR3 protein. This sample has roughly 220,000 distinct CDR3 sequences, with about 62% found just once. Patients picked for sequencing had shown CD8+CD57+ cell expansion detected by flow cytometry. Input material: sorted CD4+, CD8+, or CD8+CD57+ T cells (not recorded which) from PBMCs. Receptors were obtained from a human donor with aplastic anemia.

CDR3 DNA sequence: TGCAGCGTTGCTGCAGACTACGAGCAGTACTTC. Translating it yields CSVAADYEQYF. This rearrangement joins TRBV29-1 to TRBJ2-7; D gene ambiguous. This CDR3 region has 11 residues. V was clipped by 4 bases and J by 3 bases, with 7 bases between them. Looked up from germline, CDR1 is SQVTM and CDR2 is ANQGSEA.

This clonotype was counted between two and nine times. The genes are TRBV24-1 and TRBJ2-3; D is perhaps TRBD2 (5 bases). Germline V gene data show CDR1 as KGHDR and CDR2 as SFDVKD. The CDR3 extends over 14 amino acids. V lost 9 bases and J 2 bases, leaving 14 bases between the germline ends. CDR3 coding DNA: TGTGCCACCCGGGAAACTTCGACCACAGATACGCAGTATTTT. Translated, it gives CATRETSTTDTQYF.

The chain employs TRBV10-1 and TRBJ1-2; D is ambiguous. The V gene's germline CDR1 is WNHNN and CDR2 SYGVQD (reference sequence). Trimming pared 3 bases from V and 4 bases from J, leaving 9 bases between. There are 13 residues in the CDR3. Written as DNA, the CDR3 is TGCGCCAGCAGTGAAAATCCGACCTATGGCTACACCTTC. Its protein product is CASSENPTYGYTF.

V and J are TRBV19 and TRBJ2-7; 7 bases are shared with TRBD1. Germline V gene data show CDR1 as LNHDA and CDR2 as SQIVND (reference sequence). V dropped 5 bases and J dropped 4; count of bases not matched to a gene: 2. The CDR3 has 12 amino acids. CDR3 amino acids: CASSEGAYEQYF. The CDR3 nucleotides read TGTGCCAGTAGTGAGGGGGCTTACGAGCAGTACTTC.

The chain carries TRBV7-8 and TRBJ2-6, with 7 nucleotides matching TRBD1. CDR3 length equals 18 residues. Trimming cost V 5 bases and J 0 bases; bases outside gene matches: 10. Germline assignment: CDR1 SGHVS and CDR2 FQNEAQ. In nucleotides, the CDR3 is TGTGCCAGCAGCCAACTGGACAGGTTTATCTCTGGGGCCAACGTCCTGACTTTC. This sequence encodes CASSQLDRFISGANVLTF.

V usage is TRBV7-9 and J usage is TRBJ1-1; TRBD1 matches at 9 bases. Germline-derived CDR1 and CDR2 are SEHNR and FQNEAQ (reference sequence). V trimming: 1 base; J trimming: 8 bases; junction bases outside the gene matches: 11. The CDR3 loop spans 16 amino acids. CDR3 loop: CASSLVSTGGFPEAFF. The CDR3, as DNA: TGTGCCAGCAGCTTAGTTTCAACAGGGGGCTTCCCCGAAGCTTTCTTT.

This chain joins TRBV15 and TRBJ1-5, with a weak D call TRBD1 (5 bases). Germline-derived CDR1 and CDR2 are LNHNV and YYDKDF (reference sequence). V dropped 1 base and J dropped 0 bases, with 13 bases sitting between them. The CDR3 is made up of 17 amino acids. DNA of the CDR3: TGTGCCACCAGCAGAGTGGTTGGGGCTTTTAGCAATCAGCCCCAGCATTTT. It is translated as CATSRVVGAFSNQPQHF.

This chain uses TRBV12-3 or TRBV12-4 with TRBJ1-2; no firm D call. V shed 2 bases and J shed 3 bases, with 13 bases lying between them. The CDR3 spans 15 residues. The CDR3 nucleotides are TGTGCCAGCAGTTTAAGCTCGCTAGCTCACTATGGCTACACCTTC. Amino acid sequence: CASSLSSLAHYGYTF.

The chain uses TRBV7-2 and TRBJ2-7; TRBD2 agrees at 8 bases. V was clipped by 5 bases and J by 3 bases; unmatched bases: 6. CDR1 and CDR2 (germline): SGHTA, FQGNSA. The CDR3 extends over 14 amino acids. Written as DNA, the CDR3 is TGTGCCAGCAGCACCCGGGAGGGAGACTACGAGCAGTACTTC. It encodes CASSTREGDYEQYF.

At least ten counts were recorded for this clonotype. The V and J genes are TRBV2 and TRBJ2-3; D is uncertain. The length of the CDR3 is 17 residues. Germline lookup yields CDR1 SNHLY and CDR2 FYNNEI. Trimming cost V 5 bases and J 4 bases, with 22 bases left between them. The CDR3 loop reads CASSLPASTPPPDTQYF. CDR3 DNA sequence: TGTGCCAGCAGTCTCCCCGCTTCTACGCCCCCCCCAGATACGCAGTATTTT.

This clonotype was seen more than once but under ten times. The chain joins TRBV10-3 to TRBJ2-7; D gene uncertain. CDR3 size: 11 residues. The germline CDR1 and CDR2 sequences are ENHRY and SYGVKD. Trimming stripped 6 bases from V and 5 bases from J, with 8 bases between. Here the CDR3 DNA reads TGTGCCATCAGGACGGCGGACGAGCAGTACTTC. Its translation: CAIRTADEQYF.

This clonotype has only a few counts. The V and J genes are TRBV9 and TRBJ2-3; perhaps TRBD2 as D (7 bases). The CDR3 runs 18 residues. Per the germline V gene, CDR1 is SGDLS and CDR2 is YYNGEE. Trimming took 3 bases from V and 2 from J, leaving 22 bases between them. The CDR3 sequence: CASSGSGGLRGDTDTQYF. The CDR3 bases are TGTGCCAGCAGCGGCTCGGGGGGCCTCCGGGGGGACACAGATACGCAGTATTTT.